Reported below is one T cell receptor beta chain. This specimen comes from a study of blood T cell repertoires in COVID-19. Study at large: Sample material is recorded as cDNA or gDNA derived from T cells, B-cell-depleted T cells, or PBMCs.

Original methodology: By means of reference gene primer amplification, nucleated cell counts were estimated. Produced via immunoSEQ multiplex PCR; TCRdb's table is partial and in-frame only. V and J calls and clone size follow that table, whereas D and trimming were derived from the DNA. The table has a few hundred thousand clones, over 75% seen once; the top ten hold roughly 3%. The V and J ends lost 0 bases and 4 bases respectively, with 10 bases between them. This CDR3 is 14 amino acids long. Germline CDR1 is SGHVS and CDR2 is FQNEAQ. The chain couples TRBV7-8 to TRBJ2-7; D not certain. The receptor's source is a woman between 25 and 40 years old who had recovered from COVID-19. Sequenced: PBMCs or T cells enriched from blood (not recorded which). The CDR3 loop reads CASSLAAHQYEQYF. CDR3 coding DNA: TGTGCCAGCAGCTTAGCGGCACATCAGTACGAGCAGTACTTC.